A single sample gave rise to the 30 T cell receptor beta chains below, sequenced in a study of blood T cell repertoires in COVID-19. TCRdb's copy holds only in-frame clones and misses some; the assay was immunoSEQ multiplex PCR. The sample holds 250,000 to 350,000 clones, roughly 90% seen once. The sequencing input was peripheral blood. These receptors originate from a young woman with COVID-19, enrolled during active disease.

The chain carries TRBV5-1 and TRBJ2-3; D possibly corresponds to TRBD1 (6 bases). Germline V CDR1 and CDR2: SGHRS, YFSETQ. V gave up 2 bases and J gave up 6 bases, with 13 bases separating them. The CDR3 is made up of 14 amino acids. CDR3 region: CASSFVDSSDTQYF. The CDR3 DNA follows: TGCGCCAGCAGCTTCGTGGACAGTTCCGATACGCAGTATTTT.

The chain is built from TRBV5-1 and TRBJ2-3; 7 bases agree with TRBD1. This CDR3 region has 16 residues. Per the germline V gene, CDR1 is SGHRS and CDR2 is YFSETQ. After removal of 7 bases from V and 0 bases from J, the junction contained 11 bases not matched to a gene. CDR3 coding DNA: TGCGCCAGCTCGGGGACAGATAGACCTAGCACAGATACGCAGTATTTT. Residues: CASSGTDRPSTDTQYF.

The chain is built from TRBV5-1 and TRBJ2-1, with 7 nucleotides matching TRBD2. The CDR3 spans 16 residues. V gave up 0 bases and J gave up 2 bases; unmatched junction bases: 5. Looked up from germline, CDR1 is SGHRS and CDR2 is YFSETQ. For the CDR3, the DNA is TGCGCCAGCAGCTTGGCCGTCGGGACTACCTACAATGAGCAGTTCTTC. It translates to CASSLAVGTTYNEQFF.

This chain's CDR3 is CASSLATVYNSPLHF. The CDR3, as DNA: TGCGCCAGCAGCTTGGCAACAGTTTATAATTCACCCCTCCACTTT. The rearrangement links TRBV5-1 to TRBJ1-6; D unresolved. The CDR3 loop spans 15 amino acids. The germline V gene encodes CDR1 SGHRS and CDR2 YFSETQ. Trimming shortened V by 0 bases and J by 4 bases, and 8 bases separated the two germline ends. The variable domain in full, with the rest retrieved from reference TRBV5-1 and TRBJ1-6, is KAGVTQTPRYLIKTRGQQVTLSCSPISGHRSVSWYQQTPGQGLQFLFEYFSETQRNKGNFPGRFSGRQFSNSRSEMNVSTLELGDSALYLCASSLATVYNSPLHFGNGTRLTVT.

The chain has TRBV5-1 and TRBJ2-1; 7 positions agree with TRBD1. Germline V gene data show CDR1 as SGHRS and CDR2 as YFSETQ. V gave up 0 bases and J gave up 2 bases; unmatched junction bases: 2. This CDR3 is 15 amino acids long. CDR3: CASSLVQGAYNEQFF. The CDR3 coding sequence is TGCGCCAGCAGCTTGGTTCAGGGGGCCTACAATGAGCAGTTCTTC. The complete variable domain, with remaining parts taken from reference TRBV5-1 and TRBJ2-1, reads KAGVTQTPRYLIKTRGQQVTLSCSPISGHRSVSWYQQTPGQGLQFLFEYFSETQRNKGNFPGRFSGRQFSNSRSEMNVSTLELGDSALYLCASSLVQGAYNEQFFGPGTRLTVL.

CDR3 sequence (DNA): TGTGCCAGTATAGGACAGGGGCTTTACAATGAGCAGTTCTTC. Its translation is CASIGQGLYNEQFF. The chain combines TRBV19 with TRBJ2-1; 9 positions agree with TRBD1. V trimming: 7 bases; J trimming: 4 bases; junction bases outside the gene matches: 5. There are 14 residues in the CDR3. Germline assignment: CDR1 LNHDA and CDR2 SQIVND (reference sequence). The entire variable domain, with the rest obtained from reference TRBV19 and TRBJ2-1, is as follows: DGGITQSPKYLFRKEGQNVTLSCEQNLNHDAMYWYRQDPGQGLRLIYYSQIVNDFQKGDIAEGYSVSREKKESFPLTVTSAQKNPTAFYLCASIGQGLYNEQFFGPGTRLTVL.

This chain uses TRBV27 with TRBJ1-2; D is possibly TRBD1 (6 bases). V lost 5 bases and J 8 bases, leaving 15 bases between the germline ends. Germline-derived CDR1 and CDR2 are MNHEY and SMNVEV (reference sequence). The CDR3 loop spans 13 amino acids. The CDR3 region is CASSLLGQKGYTF. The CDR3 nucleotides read TGTGCCAGCAGTCTCCTAGGACAGAAAGGCTACACCTTC.

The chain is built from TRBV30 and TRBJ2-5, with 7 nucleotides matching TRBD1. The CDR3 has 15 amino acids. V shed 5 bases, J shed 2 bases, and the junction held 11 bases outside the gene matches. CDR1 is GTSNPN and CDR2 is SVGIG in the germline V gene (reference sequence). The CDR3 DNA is TGTGCCTGGGGGCACCGGGACAGAACGCAAGAGACCCAGTACTTC. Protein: CAWGHRDRTQETQYF.

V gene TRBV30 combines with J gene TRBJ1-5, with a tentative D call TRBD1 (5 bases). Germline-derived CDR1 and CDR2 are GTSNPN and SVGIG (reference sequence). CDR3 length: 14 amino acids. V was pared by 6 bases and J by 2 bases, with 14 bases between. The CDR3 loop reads CACNGGGGNQPQHF. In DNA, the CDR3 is TGTGCCTGCAACGGCGGGGGAGGCAATCAGCCCCAGCATTTT.

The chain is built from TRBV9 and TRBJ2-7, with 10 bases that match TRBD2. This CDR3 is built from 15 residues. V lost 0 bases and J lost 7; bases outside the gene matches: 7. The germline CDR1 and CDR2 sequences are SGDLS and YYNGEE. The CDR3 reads CASSVGAGGPQEQYF. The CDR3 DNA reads TGTGCCAGCAGCGTAGGAGCGGGAGGGCCCCAGGAGCAGTACTTC.

CDR3 sequence reads: CASSPLTGGYEQYF. In DNA, the CDR3 is TGTGCCAGCAGCCCGTTGACAGGGGGCTACGAGCAGTACTTC. This chain connects TRBV3-1 (or the pseudogene TRBV3-2) to TRBJ2-7; 9 bases line up with TRBD1. This CDR3 region has 14 residues. The V gene end was trimmed by 4 bases and the J gene end by 3 bases; junction bases not matched to a gene: 4. The germline V gene has CDR1 LGHDT and CDR2 YNNKEL (reference sequence).

The CDR3 nucleotides read TGTGCCAGTAGTATAGTCGATGGGGAGCTTATCGAGCAGTACTTC. This gives the protein CASSIVDGELIEQYF. The rearrangement joins TRBV19 to TRBJ2-7, with D perhaps TRBD2 (5 bases). The CDR3 extends over 15 amino acids. V lost 1 base to trimming and J lost 6 bases, with 16 bases between them. Germline V gene sequence: CDR1 LNHDA, CDR2 SQIVND (reference sequence).

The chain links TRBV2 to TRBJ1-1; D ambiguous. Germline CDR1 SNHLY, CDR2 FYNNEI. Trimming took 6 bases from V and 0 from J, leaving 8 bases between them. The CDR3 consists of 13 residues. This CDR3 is CASRRVMNTEAFF. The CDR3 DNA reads TGTGCCAGCAGGAGGGTAATGAACACTGAAGCTTTCTTT.

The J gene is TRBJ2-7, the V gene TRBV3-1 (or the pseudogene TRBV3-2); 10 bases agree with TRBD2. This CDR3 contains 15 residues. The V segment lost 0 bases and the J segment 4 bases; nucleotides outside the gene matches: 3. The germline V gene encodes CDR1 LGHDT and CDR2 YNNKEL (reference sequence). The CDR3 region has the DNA TGTGCCAGCAGCCAAGAAACTAGCGGGAAGTACGAGCAGTACTTC. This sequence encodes CASSQETSGKYEQYF.

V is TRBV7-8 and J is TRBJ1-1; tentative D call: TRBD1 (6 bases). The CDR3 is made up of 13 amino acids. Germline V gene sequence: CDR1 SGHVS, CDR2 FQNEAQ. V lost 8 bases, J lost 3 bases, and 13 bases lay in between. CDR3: CASGRGGDTEAFF. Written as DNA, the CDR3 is TGTGCCAGCGGAAGGGGGGGCGACACTGAAGCTTTCTTT.

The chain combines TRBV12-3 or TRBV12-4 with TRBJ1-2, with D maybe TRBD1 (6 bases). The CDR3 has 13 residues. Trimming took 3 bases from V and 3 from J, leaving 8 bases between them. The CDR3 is CASSLGGHYGYTF. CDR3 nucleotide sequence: TGTGCCAGCAGTTTGGGGGGGCACTATGGCTACACCTTC.

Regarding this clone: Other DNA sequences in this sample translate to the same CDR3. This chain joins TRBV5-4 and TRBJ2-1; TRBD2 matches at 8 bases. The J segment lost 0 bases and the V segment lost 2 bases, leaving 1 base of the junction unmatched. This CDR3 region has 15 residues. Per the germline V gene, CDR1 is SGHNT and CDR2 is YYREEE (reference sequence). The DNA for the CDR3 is TGTGCCAGCAGCTTAACTAGCGGCTCCTACAATGAGCAGTTCTTC. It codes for CASSLTSGSYNEQFF.

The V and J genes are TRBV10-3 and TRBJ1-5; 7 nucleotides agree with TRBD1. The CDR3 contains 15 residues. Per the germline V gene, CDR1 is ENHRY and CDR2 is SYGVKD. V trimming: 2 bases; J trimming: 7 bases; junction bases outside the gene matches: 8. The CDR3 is CAISEGLQQGQPQHF. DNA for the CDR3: TGTGCCATCAGTGAGGGGCTTCAACAGGGGCAGCCCCAGCATTTT.

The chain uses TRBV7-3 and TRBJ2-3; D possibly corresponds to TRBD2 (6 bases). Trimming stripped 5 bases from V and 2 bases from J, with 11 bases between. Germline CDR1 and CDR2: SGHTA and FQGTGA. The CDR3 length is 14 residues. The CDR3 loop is CASSRSGNTDTQYF. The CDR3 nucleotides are TGTGCCAGCAGCCGTAGCGGAAACACAGATACGCAGTATTTT.

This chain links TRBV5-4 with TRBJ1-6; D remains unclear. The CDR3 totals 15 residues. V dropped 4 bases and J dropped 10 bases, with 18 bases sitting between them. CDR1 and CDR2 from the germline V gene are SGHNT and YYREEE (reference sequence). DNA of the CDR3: TGTGCCAGCAGCACGGGAGGCCCCGCGGTCTCACCCCTCCACTTT. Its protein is CASSTGGPAVSPLHF.

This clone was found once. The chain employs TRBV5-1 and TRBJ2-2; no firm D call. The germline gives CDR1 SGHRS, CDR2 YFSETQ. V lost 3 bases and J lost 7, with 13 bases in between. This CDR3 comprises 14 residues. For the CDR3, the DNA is TGCGCCAGCAGCTCATCAAACAGTGACGGGGAGCTGTTTTTT. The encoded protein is CASSSSNSDGELFF.

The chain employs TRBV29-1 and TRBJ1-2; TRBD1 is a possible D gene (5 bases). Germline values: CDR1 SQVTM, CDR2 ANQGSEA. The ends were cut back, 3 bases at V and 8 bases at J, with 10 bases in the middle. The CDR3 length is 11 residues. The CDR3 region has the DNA TGCAGCGTTGAGGCAGGGCAAGGCTACACCTTC. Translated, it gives CSVEAGQGYTF.

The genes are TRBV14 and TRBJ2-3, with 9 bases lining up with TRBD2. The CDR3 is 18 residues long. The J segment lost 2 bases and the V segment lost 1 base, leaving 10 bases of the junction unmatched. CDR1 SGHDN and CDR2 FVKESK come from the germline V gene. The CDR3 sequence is CASSQGTDLAGYTDTQYF. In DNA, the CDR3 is TGTGCCAGCAGCCAAGGCACGGACCTAGCGGGGTACACAGATACGCAGTATTTT.

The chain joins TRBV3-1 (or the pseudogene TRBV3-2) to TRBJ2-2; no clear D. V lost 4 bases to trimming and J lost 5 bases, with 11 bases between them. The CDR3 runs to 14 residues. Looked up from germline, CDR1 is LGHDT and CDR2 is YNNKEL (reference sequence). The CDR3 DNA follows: TGTGCCAGCAGCCCCCTACTATTAACCGGGGAGCTGTTTTTT. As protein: CASSPLLLTGELFF.

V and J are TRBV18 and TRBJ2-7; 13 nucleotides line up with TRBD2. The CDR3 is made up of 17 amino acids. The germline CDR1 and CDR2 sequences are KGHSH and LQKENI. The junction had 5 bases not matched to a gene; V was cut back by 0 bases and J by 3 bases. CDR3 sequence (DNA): TGTGCCAGCTCACCACCAGTTACTAGCGGGAGGGTCTACGAGCAGTACTTC. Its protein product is CASSPPVTSGRVYEQYF.

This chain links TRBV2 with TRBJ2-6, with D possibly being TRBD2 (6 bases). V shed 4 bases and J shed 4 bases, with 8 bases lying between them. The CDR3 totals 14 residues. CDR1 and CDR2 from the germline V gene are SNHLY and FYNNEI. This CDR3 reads CASSASGGANVLTF. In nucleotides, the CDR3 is TGTGCCAGCAGTGCCAGCGGGGGGGCCAACGTCCTGACTTTC.

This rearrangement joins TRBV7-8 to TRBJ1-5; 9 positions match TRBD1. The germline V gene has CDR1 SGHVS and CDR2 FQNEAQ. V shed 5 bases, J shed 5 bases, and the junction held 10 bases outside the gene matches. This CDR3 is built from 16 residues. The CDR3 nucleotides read TGTGCCAGCAGCCCCAACACAGGGGGCGAGGATCAGCCCCAGCATTTT. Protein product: CASSPNTGGEDQPQHF.

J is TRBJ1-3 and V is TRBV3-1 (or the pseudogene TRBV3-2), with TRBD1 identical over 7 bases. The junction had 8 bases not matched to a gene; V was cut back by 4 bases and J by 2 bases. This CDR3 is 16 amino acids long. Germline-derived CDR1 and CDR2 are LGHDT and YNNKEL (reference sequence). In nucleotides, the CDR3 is TGTGCCAGCAGCCCACAGACAGGGAGTGCTGGAAACACCATATATTTT. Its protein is CASSPQTGSAGNTIYF.

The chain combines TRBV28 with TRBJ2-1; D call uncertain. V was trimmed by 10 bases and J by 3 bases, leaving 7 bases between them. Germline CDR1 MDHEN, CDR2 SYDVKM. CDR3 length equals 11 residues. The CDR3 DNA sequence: TGTGCCACCACATACTACAATGAGCAGTTCTTC. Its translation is CATTYYNEQFF.

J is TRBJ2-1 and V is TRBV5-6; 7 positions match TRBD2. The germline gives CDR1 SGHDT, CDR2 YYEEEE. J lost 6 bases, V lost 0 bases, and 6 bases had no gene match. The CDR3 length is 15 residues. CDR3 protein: CASSLAASGPNEQFF. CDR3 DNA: TGTGCCAGCAGCTTGGCAGCTAGCGGACCCAATGAGCAGTTCTTC.